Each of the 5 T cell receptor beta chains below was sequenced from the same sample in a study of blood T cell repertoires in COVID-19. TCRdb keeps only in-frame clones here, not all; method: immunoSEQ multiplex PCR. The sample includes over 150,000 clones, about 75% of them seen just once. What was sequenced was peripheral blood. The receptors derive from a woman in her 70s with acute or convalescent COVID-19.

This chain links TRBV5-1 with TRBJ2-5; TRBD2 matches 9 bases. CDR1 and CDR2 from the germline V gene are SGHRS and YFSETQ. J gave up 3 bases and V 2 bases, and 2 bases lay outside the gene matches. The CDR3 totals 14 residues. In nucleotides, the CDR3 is TGCGCCAGCAGCTTAATAGCGGGAGAAGAGACCCAGTACTTC. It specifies CASSLIAGEETQYF.

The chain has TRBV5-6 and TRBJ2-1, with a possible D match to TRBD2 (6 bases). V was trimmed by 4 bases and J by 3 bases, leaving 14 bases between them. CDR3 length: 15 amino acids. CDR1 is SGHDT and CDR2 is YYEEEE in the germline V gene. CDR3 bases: TGTGCCAGCAGCCTGCGCGGCGGGAACTACAATGAGCAGTTCTTC. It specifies CASSLRGGNYNEQFF.

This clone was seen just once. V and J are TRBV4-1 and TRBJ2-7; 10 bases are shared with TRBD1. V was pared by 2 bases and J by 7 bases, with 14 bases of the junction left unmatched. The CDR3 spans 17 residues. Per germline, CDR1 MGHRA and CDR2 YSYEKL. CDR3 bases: TGCGCCAGCAGCCAACGCCCGACCGGGACAGGGGTGAGGGAGCAGTACTTC. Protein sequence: CASSQRPTGTGVREQYF.

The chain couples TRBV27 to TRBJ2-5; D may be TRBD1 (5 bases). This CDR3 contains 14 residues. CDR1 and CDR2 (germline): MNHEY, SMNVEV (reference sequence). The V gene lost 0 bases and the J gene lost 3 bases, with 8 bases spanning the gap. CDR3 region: CASSLSGHKETQYF. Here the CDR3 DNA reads TGTGCCAGCAGTTTATCGGGGCACAAAGAGACCCAGTACTTC.

This CDR3 reads CASSLLDRVGEQYF. In DNA form, the CDR3 reads TGTGCCAGCAGCCTACTGGACAGGGTAGGCGAGCAGTACTTC. The V call is TRBV5-6, the J call TRBJ2-7; 8 bases fit TRBD1. This CDR3 has 14 residues. From germline, CDR1 is SGHDT and CDR2 YYEEEE. V gave up 4 bases and J gave up 6 bases; unmatched junction bases: 9. The complete variable domain, with remaining parts taken from reference TRBV5-6 and TRBJ2-7, reads DAGVTQSPTHLIKTRGQQVTLRCSPKSGHDTVSWYQQALGQGPQFIFQYYEEEERQRGNFPDRFSGHQFPNYSSELNVNALLLGDSALYLCASSLLDRVGEQYFGPGTRLTVT.